This TCR beta chain was recorded in a study of beta chain features in type 1 diabetes. General study points: Relative to healthy donors, patients appeared to have naive, central memory and Treg TCRB repertoires that were more similar. Type 1 diabetes patients showed a moderate but significant shortening of TCRB CDR3s in all four CD4+ subsets.

Concerning this clone itself: Antigen: not known.

As every portion of the isolated RNA was reverse transcribed, the sequencing read expressed TCRB transcripts. Method: immunoSEQ multiplex PCR; TCRdb's copy keeps in-frame clones and lacks some. The top ten hold approximately 0.042% of the sample, which has hundreds of thousands of clones, about 14% seen once. The CDR3 sequence is 13 residues long. CDR1 is SEHNR and CDR2 is FQNEAQ in the germline V gene (reference sequence). The J segment lost 5 bases and the V segment lost 8 bases, leaving 5 bases of the junction unmatched. This receptor was taken from a young man with type 1 diabetes. The specimen was naive CD4+ T cells from blood. This sequence joins TRBV7-9 and TRBJ2-5, with TRBD1 matching 10 bases. The CDR3 spells CASSGQGSETQYF. DNA for the CDR3: TGTGCCAGCTCGGGACAGGGGTCGGAGACCCAGTACTTC.